The clone carrying this T cell receptor (beta chain) was seen a handful of times. The source of the sample is a study of blood T cell repertoires in COVID-19. Background on the study: Both acute and convalescent COVID-19 samples were obtained from the United States, Italy and Spain.

This CDR3 is built from 16 residues. The germline V gene has CDR1 LNHDA and CDR2 SQIVND (reference sequence). V lost 5 bases to trimming and J lost 4 bases; unmatched junction nucleotides: 11. TCRdb's table, derived via immunoSEQ multiplex PCR, lists solely in-frame clones and lacks some. The sample includes roughly 120,000 clones, roughly 84% of them seen just once. The clonotype comes from a man aged 55 to 70 with acute or convalescent COVID-19. The rearrangement links TRBV19 to TRBJ2-1, with 7 bases lining up with TRBD2. Sequenced: peripheral blood. Here the CDR3 reads CASSPPTGGLYNEQFF. CDR3 DNA sequence: TGTGCCAGTAGTCCACCTACGGGAGGATTGTACAATGAGCAGTTCTTC.